Following are 10 T cell receptor beta chains from one sample sequenced in a study of T cell repertoires in aging, cancer and after chemotherapy. The template was genomic DNA from peripheral blood, not RNA. TRB rearrangements spanning V, D and J were amplified using mixed TRB-A/B primers. A single record per CDR3 protein comes from TCRdb applying MiXCR to the multiplex PCR reads. The sample shows approximately 2,000 distinct CDR3 sequences, about a quarter of them seen only once. Sequencing was carried out using blood. The receptors come from a human donor with a solid tumor.

The J gene is TRBJ2-1, the V gene TRBV6-2 or TRBV6-3; 9 nucleotides align to TRBD1. V trimming: 6 bases; J trimming: 7 bases; junction bases outside the gene matches: 7. Per germline, CDR1 MNHEY and CDR2 SVGEGT. This CDR3 region has 14 residues. CDR3 sequence: CASRFGTGLNEQFF. In nucleotides, the CDR3 is TGTGCCAGCAGATTCGGGACAGGGTTGAATGAGCAGTTCTTC.

The sample holds a few counts of this clonotype. This chain connects TRBV14 to TRBJ2-2; possibly TRBD2 for D (6 bases). The CDR3 has 15 residues. Looked up from germline, CDR1 is SGHDN and CDR2 is FVKESK. Trimming left V 4 bases short and J 3 bases short, with 12 bases between. This chain's CDR3 is CASSLDAGYTGELFF. Here the CDR3 DNA reads TGTGCCAGCAGCCTCGATGCGGGGTACACCGGGGAGCTGTTTTTT. Full variable domain (rest looked up from reference TRBV14 and TRBJ2-2): EAGVTQFPSHSVIEKGQTVTLRCDPISGHDNLYWYRRVMGKEIKFLLHFVKESKQDESGMPNNRFLAERTGGTYSTLKVQPAELEDSGVYFCASSLDAGYTGELFFGEGSRLTVL.

Judged by abundance, this clonotype is medium-sized (0.01 to 0.1%). The J gene is TRBJ1-1, the V gene TRBV18; D unresolved. Trimming shortened V by 7 bases and J by 0 bases, and 9 bases separated the two germline ends. Germline V CDR1 and CDR2: KGHSH, LQKENI. The CDR3 runs to 13 residues. The CDR3 protein is CASLTALNTEAFF. The CDR3, as DNA: TGTGCCAGCTTGACGGCTCTGAACACTGAAGCTTTCTTT.

This clonotype qualifies as medium-sized. The J gene is TRBJ1-1, the V gene TRBV19, with unresolved D. This CDR3 spans 15 amino acids. The V end lost 3 bases, the J end lost 2 bases, and 13 bases lay between the germline ends. Germline V gene lookup returns CDR1 LNHDA and CDR2 SQIVND (reference sequence). CDR3 protein: CASSMEGSFNTEAFF. The DNA for the CDR3 is TGTGCCAGTAGTATGGAAGGAAGTTTTAACACTGAAGCTTTCTTT. Full variable domain (outside the CDR3, taken from reference TRBV19 and TRBJ1-1): DGGITQSPKYLFRKEGQNVTLSCEQNLNHDAMYWYRQDPGQGLRLIYYSQIVNDFQKGDIAEGYSVSREKKESFPLTVTSAQKNPTAFYLCASSMEGSFNTEAFFGQGTRLTVV.

This clonotype was seen only once. The V call is TRBV2, the J call TRBJ1-6; D unclear. The length of the CDR3 is 12 residues. The V end was cut by 11 bases, the J end by 7 bases, with 12 bases between. From germline, CDR1 is SNHLY and CDR2 FYNNEI. The CDR3 coding sequence is TGTGCCGGTGGTACAGAGAATTCACCCCTCCACTTT. The encoded protein is CAGGTENSPLHF.

The CDR3 reads CASSPAQAETQYF. The CDR3 region has the DNA TGCGCCAGCAGCCCGGCTCAAGCGGAGACCCAGTACTTC. V is TRBV5-1 and J is TRBJ2-5; the D is unclear. V lost 4 bases and J lost 5, with 12 bases in between. The CDR3 is made up of 13 amino acids. Germline CDR1 and CDR2: SGHRS and YFSETQ.

This clonotype is labeled as medium-sized. The J gene is TRBJ2-7, the V gene TRBV12-3 or TRBV12-4; no reliable D call. Between the trimmed V and J ends, which lost 4 bases and 3 bases, there was a span of 7 bases. The CDR3 totals 12 residues. The CDR3 DNA follows: TGTGCCAGCAGTTGGACCTACTACGAGCAGTACTTC. It specifies CASSWTYYEQYF.

This clonotype is medium-sized within its sample. The rearrangement uses TRBV24-1 and TRBJ2-1; D possibly matches TRBD1 or TRBD2 (6 bases each). Germline CDR1 KGHDR, CDR2 SFDVKD. Trimming cost V 1 base and J 9 bases, with 9 bases left between them. The CDR3 totals 13 residues. The CDR3 here is CATSDLGGGEQFF. The CDR3 nucleotides are TGTGCCACCAGTGATTTAGGAGGGGGTGAGCAGTTCTTC.

The J gene is TRBJ1-6, the V gene TRBV6-5; the match to TRBD1 covers 9 bases. CDR1 and CDR2 (germline): MNHEY, SVGAGI. After removal of 9 bases from V and 4 bases from J, the junction contained 10 bases not matched to a gene. The CDR3 runs 16 residues. CDR3 loop: CASSRQGQGYNSPLHF. The CDR3 nucleotides are TGTGCCAGTAGTCGCCAGGGACAGGGATATAATTCACCCCTCCACTTT.

This clonotype qualifies as medium-sized. The J gene is TRBJ1-1, the V gene TRBV27; no reliable D call. CDR1 and CDR2 (germline): MNHEY, SMNVEV (reference sequence). This CDR3 region has 11 residues. V was clipped by 10 bases and J by 5 bases, with 11 bases between them. CDR3 sequence: CATQRGTEAFF. CDR3 coding DNA: TGTGCCACCCAGCGAGGTACTGAAGCTTTCTTT.